These 22 T cell receptor beta chains were sequenced from one sample in a study of blood T cell repertoires in COVID-19. Repertoires were generated with immunoSEQ multiplex PCR, while TCRdb's copy carries only in-frame clones and drops some. The profile shows about 190,000 clones, 70% to 90% of them singletons. Sequencing was carried out using peripheral blood. All receptors derive from a man between 65 and 85 years old with active or convalescent COVID-19.

The chain joins TRBV2 to TRBJ1-4; D call uncertain. CDR1 SNHLY and CDR2 FYNNEI come from the germline V gene. The ends were cut back, 1 base at V and 5 bases at J, with 8 bases in the middle. The CDR3 contains 14 residues. The DNA for the CDR3 is TGTGCCAGCAGTGAAGGGCCGCCGAATGAAAAACTGTTTTTT. It codes for CASSEGPPNEKLFF.

V is TRBV5-4 and J is TRBJ1-2; 8 bases agree with TRBD1. The CDR3 length is 15 residues. V was clipped by 4 bases and J by 4 bases; unmatched bases: 9. Germline CDR1 reads SGHNT; CDR2 reads YYREEE (reference sequence). The CDR3 DNA is TGTGCCAGCAGCCTCCCGGGACAGGCAACCTATGGCTACACCTTC. Translated, it gives CASSLPGQATYGYTF.

With regard to this clone: A read error may account for a junction end that differs from germline. This chain joins TRBV3-1 (or the pseudogene TRBV3-2) and TRBJ2-5, with 15 bases aligning to TRBD2. This CDR3 has 14 amino acids. Per the germline V gene, CDR1 is LGHDT and CDR2 is YNNKEL (reference sequence). This CDR3 reads CASGGLAGGEAQYF. DNA for the CDR3: TGTGCCAGCGGGGGACTAGCGGGAGGAGAGGCCCAGTACTTC.

The V gene is TRBV6-5, the J gene TRBJ1-5; perhaps TRBD1 as D (5 bases). CDR1 is MNHEY, CDR2 SVGAGI, per germline. The CDR3 extends over 12 amino acids. V was shortened by 2 bases and J by 6 bases, with 5 bases between the two germline ends. CDR3 bases: TGTGCCAGCAGTTACCAGGGTCAGCCCCAGCATTTT. It is translated as CASSYQGQPQHF.

The chain is built from TRBV6-2 or TRBV6-3 and TRBJ2-5, with 8 bases lining up with TRBD2. After removal of 5 bases from V and 1 base from J, the junction contained 9 bases not matched to a gene. Germline values: CDR1 MNHEY, CDR2 SVGEGT. The CDR3 spans 16 residues. CDR3 sequence reads: CASSIPGLGIQETQYF. CDR3 sequence (DNA): TGTGCCAGCAGTATTCCGGGACTAGGGATCCAAGAGACCCAGTACTTC.

CDR3 bases: TGTGCCAGCAGCCTCACCGGGGATCACGAGCAGTACTTC. Amino acid sequence: CASSLTGDHEQYF. This chain uses TRBV3-1 (or the pseudogene TRBV3-2) with TRBJ2-7, with a tentative D call TRBD2 (5 bases). CDR3 length: 13 residues. Trimming cost V 4 bases and J 5 bases, with 12 bases left between them. Germline V gene lookup returns CDR1 LGHDT and CDR2 YNNKEL (reference sequence).

The chain combines TRBV5-6 with TRBJ1-5; D is unresolved. Trimming took off 1 base at V and 2 bases at J, with 4 bases between the two ends. The CDR3 is 13 residues long. Per germline, CDR1 SGHDT and CDR2 YYEEEE. The CDR3 loop reads CASSLRGNQPQHF. CDR3 DNA sequence: TGTGCCAGCAGCTTGAGAGGCAATCAGCCCCAGCATTTT. The full variable domain, in which reference TRBV5-6 and TRBJ1-5 provide the parts outside the CDR3, is DAGVTQSPTHLIKTRGQQVTLRCSPKSGHDTVSWYQQALGQGPQFIFQYYEEEERQRGNFPDRFSGHQFPNYSSELNVNALLLGDSALYLCASSLRGNQPQHFGDGTRLSIL.

The chain recombines TRBV30 with TRBJ2-2; 7 bases are a match to TRBD1. Germline values: CDR1 GTSNPN, CDR2 SVGIG (reference sequence). The length of the CDR3 is 14 residues. The V segment lost 0 bases and the J segment 8 bases; nucleotides outside the gene matches: 6. The CDR3 region is CAWSVIQGTGELFF. The CDR3, as DNA: TGTGCCTGGAGTGTAATACAGGGGACAGGGGAGCTGTTTTTT. The variable domain in full, with the rest retrieved from reference TRBV30 and TRBJ2-2, is SQTIHQWPATLVQPVGSPLSLECTVEGTSNPNLYWYRQAAGRGLQLLFYSVGIGQISSEVPQNLSASRPQDRQFILSSKKLLLSDSGFYLCAWSVIQGTGELFFGEGSRLTVL.

This rearrangement joins TRBV10-1 to TRBJ2-4; D unclear. This CDR3 comprises 12 residues. Germline V CDR1 and CDR2: WNHNN, SYGVQD (reference sequence). Trimming took off 6 bases at V and 4 bases at J, with 7 bases between the two ends. In nucleotides, the CDR3 is TGCGCCAGCAGGGGCTGGAAAAACATTCAGTACTTC. The encoded protein is CASRGWKNIQYF.

The CDR3 here is CASSSPGTSGARGDTQYF. Here the CDR3 DNA reads TGTGCCAGCAGCTCGCCCGGGACTAGCGGGGCCAGGGGAGATACGCAGTATTTT. The chain joins TRBV5-4 to TRBJ2-3; 13 bases line up with TRBD2. The CDR3 covers 18 residues. The V segment lost 3 bases and the J segment 5 bases; nucleotides outside the gene matches: 12. CDR1 SGHNT and CDR2 YYREEE come from the germline V gene (reference sequence). The full variable domain, with the rest looked up from reference TRBV5-4 and TRBJ2-3, is ETGVTQSPTHLIKTRGQQVTLRCSSQSGHNTVSWYQQALGQGPQFIFQYYREEENGRGNFPPRFSGLQFPNYSSELNVNALELDDSALYLCASSSPGTSGARGDTQYFGPGTRLTVL.

The chain employs TRBV9 and TRBJ1-3; the D is unclear. CDR3 length: 16 residues. Germline CDR1 is SGDLS and CDR2 is YYNGEE. Trimming shortened V by 3 bases and J by 3 bases, and 16 bases separated the two germline ends. This chain's CDR3 is CASSGSLADIGNTIYF. As DNA, the CDR3 is TGTGCCAGCAGCGGTTCTTTAGCGGATATTGGAAACACCATATATTTT.

V gene TRBV7-8 combines with J gene TRBJ1-2; the match to TRBD1 covers 8 bases. V lost 5 bases, J lost 1 base, and 9 bases stayed unmatched. Germline V lookup: CDR1 SGHVS, CDR2 FQNEAQ. This CDR3 comprises 16 residues. The CDR3 spells CASSLPRTGINYGYTF. The CDR3 DNA sequence: TGTGCCAGCAGCCTCCCCCGGACAGGGATTAACTATGGCTACACCTTC.

This clone appeared a single time. The chain joins TRBV25-1 to TRBJ1-4; the D gene is possibly TRBD1 (6 bases). Trimming left V 8 bases short and J 1 base short, with 11 bases between. Germline V gene sequence: CDR1 MGHDK, CDR2 SYGVNS. The CDR3 totals 14 residues. The CDR3 bases are TGTGCCAGCCAGGAACAGGGAACTAATGAAAAACTGTTTTTT. Its protein product is CASQEQGTNEKLFF.

J is TRBJ1-2 and V is TRBV6-1; 8 nucleotides match TRBD1. With 2 bases clipped from V and 8 bases from J, the junction kept 16 bases outside the gene matches. Per germline, CDR1 MNHNS and CDR2 SASEGT. CDR3 size: 17 residues. CDR3 region: CASSEQGVGGQGRGYTF. In nucleotides, the CDR3 is TGTGCCAGCAGTGAACAAGGTGTTGGAGGACAGGGTCGAGGCTACACCTTC.

This clone was seen a single time. The gene calls are TRBV19 and TRBJ2-1; D possibly corresponds to TRBD1 (5 bases). Germline CDR1 and CDR2: LNHDA and SQIVND (reference sequence). V was cut by 6 bases and J by 0 bases, with 12 bases left in between. The CDR3 loop spans 15 amino acids. CDR3 DNA: TGTGCCAGTAGCAGGACAAAAACCTCCTACAATGAGCAGTTCTTC. It yields the protein CASSRTKTSYNEQFF.

Here the CDR3 DNA reads TGTGCCAGCAGTACAACAGGGTATGGTCTCCCGAGCTCCTACAATGAGCAGTTCTTC. Its protein product is CASSTTGYGLPSSYNEQFF. This chain joins TRBV28 and TRBJ2-1, with D maybe TRBD1 (6 bases). From germline, CDR1 is MDHEN and CDR2 SYDVKM. The CDR3 is 19 amino acids. Trimming removed 5 bases from V and 0 bases from J, with 23 bases in between.

V and J are TRBV10-2 and TRBJ2-1; D gene ambiguous. Germline lookup yields CDR1 WSHSY and CDR2 SAAADI. V dropped 4 bases and J dropped 15 bases, with 19 bases sitting between them. The CDR3 sequence is 13 residues long. CDR3 bases: TGCGCCAGCAGTGTAAACAGCCTCGCCCATATGTTCTTC. Translation: CASSVNSLAHMFF.

V and J are TRBV18 and TRBJ1-5; 8 bases are a match to TRBD1. The V and J ends lost 6 bases and 5 bases, in that order; junction bases with no gene match: 15. There are 17 residues in the CDR3. Germline CDR1 is KGHSH and CDR2 is LQKENI. This CDR3 is CASSDTAGGFADQPQHF. DNA for the CDR3: TGTGCCAGCTCTGATACGGCAGGGGGCTTTGCCGATCAGCCCCAGCATTTT.

The chain has TRBV6-5 and TRBJ2-7, with D possibly being TRBD2 (6 bases). V lost 0 bases and J 0 bases, leaving 9 bases between the germline ends. This CDR3 is built from 15 residues. Germline V CDR1 and CDR2: MNHEY, SVGAGI. The DNA of the CDR3 is TGTGCCAGCAGTTACTCGGGAGGAAACTCCTACGAGCAGTACTTC. Amino acids: CASSYSGGNSYEQYF.

Concerning this clone itself: Here the CDR3 omits its conserved ending phenylalanine or tryptophan, so a read error is the likely source. The DNA is omitted, as the CDR3 cannot be located on it reliably, and the CDR3 follows TCRdb's listing. The chain joins TRBV19 to TRBJ1-2. 14 amino acids form the CDR3, both terminal residues included. Germline V gene data show CDR1 as LNHDA and CDR2 as SQIVND (reference sequence). CDR3 in amino acids: CASSMNPTGPKLEV.

The genes are TRBV10-1 and TRBJ1-2; 7 bases line up with TRBD1. The V gene end was trimmed by 6 bases and the J gene end by 5 bases; junction bases not matched to a gene: 6. Germline V gives CDR1 WNHNN, CDR2 SYGVQD (reference sequence). This CDR3 has 13 amino acids. CDR3 in amino acids: CASSFDRAYGYTF. CDR3 DNA: TGCGCCAGCAGCTTCGACAGGGCGTATGGCTACACCTTC.

This chain joins TRBV18 and TRBJ2-5; a weak D match, TRBD1 (6 bases). The germline V gene encodes CDR1 KGHSH and CDR2 LQKENI. V was clipped by 0 bases and J by 2 bases, with 13 bases between them. The CDR3 has 16 residues. This CDR3 is CASSPPTGHPQETQYF. CDR3 sequence (DNA): TGTGCCAGCTCACCACCGACGGGACACCCGCAAGAGACCCAGTACTTC.